This T cell receptor (beta chain) emerged from a study of T cell responses to AZD1222 COVID-19 vaccine. V was trimmed by 6 bases and J by 12 bases, leaving 14 bases between them. The CDR3 length is 12 residues. Germline CDR1 SEHNR, CDR2 FQNEAQ (reference sequence). The data were produced by immunoSEQ multiplex PCR, yet TCRdb's version contains in-frame clones alone and is incomplete. The table includes 150,000 to 200,000 clones, about 88% detected once. The chain joins TRBV7-9 to TRBJ1-4; D perhaps matches TRBD1 (6 bases). The clonotype originates from an adult who received the AZD1222 COVID-19 vaccine. Here the sequenced sample was peripheral blood, taken 28 days after the second AZD1222 dose. CDR3 DNA sequence: TGTGCCAGCAGTCCAAGGCCAGGGGAACTGTTTTTT. Its translation is CASSPRPGELFF.